The next 16 T cell receptor beta chains were all read from a single sample in a study of identical twins. MiXCR, run by TCRdb on the 5' RACE reads, gives a single entry per CDR3 protein. The table lists about 220,000 distinct CDR3 sequences, roughly 7.5% of them singletons, with roughly 5.4% in the top ten. These records were also assigned to another study, of yellow fever vaccine responses in identical twins.

The sequencing input was CD8+ T cells sorted from blood. These receptors were taken from a woman aged 18-35 years in good health.

This clonotype was observed a handful of times. The V and J genes are TRBV9 and TRBJ2-5, with 9 nucleotides matching TRBD2. Germline CDR1 is SGDLS and CDR2 is YYNGEE. With 7 bases clipped from V and 1 base from J, the junction kept 2 bases outside the gene matches. The CDR3 is 13 amino acids. CDR3 in DNA: TGTGCCAGCGGTAGCGGGAGCCAAGAGACCCAGTACTTC. Translation gives CASGSGSQETQYF.

This rearrangement joins TRBV24-1 to TRBJ1-5; 9 bases line up with TRBD1. The V gene end was trimmed by 2 bases and the J gene end by 0 bases; junction bases not matched to a gene: 7. The germline gives CDR1 KGHDR, CDR2 SFDVKD. The CDR3 is 18 amino acids. CDR3 in amino acids: CATSDSTGGFYSNQPQHF. The CDR3 nucleotides read TGTGCCACCAGTGATTCGACAGGGGGGTTCTATAGCAATCAGCCCCAGCATTTT.

J is TRBJ2-7 and V is TRBV4-2; 9 nucleotides agree with TRBD2. Germline lookup yields CDR1 LGHNA and CDR2 YNFKEQ. This CDR3 contains 15 residues. V shed 4 bases, J shed 3 bases, and the junction held 7 bases outside the gene matches. The CDR3 DNA reads as TGTGCCAGCAGCCTGGTAGGGACTAGCAGCTACGAGCAGTACTTC. This translates into CASSLVGTSSYEQYF.

This clonotype has only a few counts. The chain joins TRBV11-2 to TRBJ1-6; 11 bases agree with TRBD1. The CDR3 totals 13 residues. V dropped 7 bases and J dropped 11; count of bases not matched to a gene: 4. CDR1 is SGHAT, CDR2 FQNNGV, per germline. The CDR3 is CASKDRGHPPLHF. CDR3 coding DNA: TGTGCCAGCAAGGACAGGGGGCATCCACCCCTCCACTTT.

This clonotype was found many times. V and J are TRBV4-1 and TRBJ2-2; possibly TRBD1 for D (5 bases). CDR1 and CDR2 (germline): MGHRA, YSYEKL. CDR3 length: 15 residues. The V and J ends lost 1 base and 0 bases respectively, with 6 bases between them. For the CDR3, the DNA is TGCGCCAGCAGCCAAGTAGGGGCGAACACCGGGGAGCTGTTTTTT. Its protein is CASSQVGANTGELFF.

The chain employs TRBV11-2 and TRBJ1-1, with a tentative D call TRBD1 (5 bases). The CDR3 spans 19 residues. Per the germline V gene, CDR1 is SGHAT and CDR2 is FQNNGV. V lost 3 bases and J lost 5, with 28 bases in between. The CDR3 here is CASSFNTWASQGSWTEAFF. The DNA of the CDR3 is TGTGCCAGCAGCTTCAACACATGGGCTTCCCAGGGTAGTTGGACTGAAGCTTTCTTT.

The rearrangement joins TRBV19 to TRBJ2-7; possibly TRBD1 for D (5 bases). Germline CDR1 and CDR2: LNHDA and SQIVND (reference sequence). The CDR3 has 13 amino acids. V dropped 3 bases and J dropped 3 bases, with 9 bases sitting between them. The CDR3 is CASSMFDSYEQYF. In nucleotides, the CDR3 is TGTGCCAGTAGTATGTTCGACAGCTACGAGCAGTACTTC.

This clonotype was detected a few times. The J gene is TRBJ1-1, the V gene TRBV15; D unresolved. Germline lookup yields CDR1 LNHNV and CDR2 YYDKDF (reference sequence). V lost 1 base to trimming and J lost 0 bases, with 9 bases between them. CDR3 length equals 15 residues. The CDR3 sequence is CATSRGMEMNTEAFF. CDR3 DNA: TGTGCCACCAGCAGAGGCATGGAGATGAACACTGAAGCTTTCTTT.

This clonotype was recorded many times. The chain is built from TRBV29-1 and TRBJ1-2; D unclear. Germline loops: CDR1 SQVTM, CDR2 ANQGSEA. V shed 4 bases and J shed 8 bases, with 17 bases lying between them. CDR3 length: 13 residues. As DNA, the CDR3 is TGCAGCGTTGTCGACCCGGGAAAGCGGGGCTACACCTTC. Translating gives CSVVDPGKRGYTF. Drawing the rest from reference TRBV29-1 and TRBJ1-2, the complete variable domain is SAVISQKPSRDICQRGTSLTIQCQVDSQVTMMFWYRQQPGQSLTLIATANQGSEATYESGFVIDKFPISRPNLTFSTLTVSNMSPEDSSIYLCSVVDPGKRGYTFGSGTRLTVV.

Many counts were recorded for this clonotype. The V gene is TRBV4-1, the J gene TRBJ1-5; unclear D gene. V was trimmed by 0 bases and J by 5 bases, leaving 8 bases between them. This CDR3 is 14 amino acids long. Germline V gene sequence: CDR1 MGHRA, CDR2 YSYEKL. The DNA for the CDR3 is TGCGCCAGCAGCCAAGATGCCACAGATCAGCCCCAGCATTTT. Amino acid sequence: CASSQDATDQPQHF.

This chain connects TRBV5-6 to TRBJ2-1; D call uncertain. Per germline, CDR1 SGHDT and CDR2 YYEEEE. The CDR3 contains 14 residues. Trimming left V 1 base short and J 4 bases short, with 9 bases between. In DNA, the CDR3 is TGTGCCAGCAGCTTGTGGCAGAGATACAATGAGCAGTTCTTC. Amino acid sequence: CASSLWQRYNEQFF.

This clonotype was seen a handful of times. The chain links TRBV2 to TRBJ1-5; the D is unclear. The V end was cut by 6 bases, the J end by 3 bases, with 6 bases between. There are 12 residues in the CDR3. Germline CDR1 reads SNHLY; CDR2 reads FYNNEI. The CDR3 region has the DNA TGTGCCAGCAGGGAGACCAATCAGCCCCAGCATTTT. Residues: CASRETNQPQHF.

This clonotype was seen a few times. The V gene is TRBV5-1, the J gene TRBJ1-1; 11 bases agree with TRBD1. Looked up from germline, CDR1 is SGHRS and CDR2 is YFSETQ. The CDR3 runs 17 residues. V was clipped by 0 bases and J by 0 bases; unmatched bases: 4. CDR3 sequence reads: CASSLGTGGTMNTEAFF. CDR3 bases: TGCGCCAGCAGCTTGGGGACAGGGGGCACCATGAACACTGAAGCTTTCTTT.

This clonotype has ten or more counts. The V gene is TRBV24-1, the J gene TRBJ2-1, with D possibly matching TRBD1 (6 bases). This CDR3 comprises 13 residues. Germline CDR1 reads KGHDR; CDR2 reads SFDVKD. The ends were cut back, 3 bases at V and 6 bases at J, with 8 bases in the middle. The CDR3 nucleotides are TGTGCCACCAGTGATGCAGGGGTCAATGAGCAGTTCTTC. Amino acid sequence: CATSDAGVNEQFF.

This clonotype was recorded a few times. The chain couples TRBV6-1 to TRBJ1-3; D call uncertain. In germline, CDR1 is MNHNS, CDR2 SASEGT. The ends were cut back, 5 bases at V and 0 bases at J, with 5 bases in the middle. The CDR3 has 13 residues. The CDR3, as DNA: TGTGCCAGCAGTCCTAACTCTGGAAACACCATATATTTT. Translation: CASSPNSGNTIYF.

The chain recombines TRBV5-5 with TRBJ1-6, with D perhaps matching TRBD1 (5 bases). V was cut by 0 bases and J by 8 bases, with 9 bases left in between. Germline CDR1 SGHKS, CDR2 YYEKEE (reference sequence). CDR3 length: 14 amino acids. The CDR3 sequence: CASSLVTDYSPLHF. The DNA for the CDR3 is TGTGCCAGCAGCTTGGTGACAGACTATTCACCCCTCCACTTT.